This is a list of T cell receptor beta chains from one sample in a study of T cells in Graves' hyperthyroidism and ophthalmopathy. TCRdb reprocessed the multiplex PCR reads via MiXCR and lists one record per CDR3 protein. This sample yields about 690,000 distinct CDR3 sequences, of which 17% are seen a single time; 15% to 17% belongs to the top ten. The sequencing sample was made of blood. The receptors here all came from a man aged 50 to 59 with Graves' hyperthyroidism. CDR3s include the opening cysteine and the closing phenylalanine or tryptophan. A D gene is named only where the DNA matches it firmly. Size values are once, few and many counts, or a class for expanded clones, and some rows have none.

cdr3_aa | cdr3_nt | clone_size | j_call | v_call | d_call
CASSLDWAGGGYGYTF | TGTGCCAGCAGCTTAGATTGGGCAGGGGGAGGCTATGGCTACACCTTC | many | TRBJ1-2 | TRBV7-2 | TRBD1
CASSETPYYTQYF | TGTGCCAGCAGTGAGACCCCATACTATACGCAGTATTTT | few | TRBJ2-3 | TRBV2 | -
CASRTTGYNEQFF | TGTGCCAGCAGGACGACAGGGTACAATGAGCAGTTCTTC | many | TRBJ2-1 | TRBV27 | TRBD1
CASTAEVVETQYF | TGTGCCAGCACCGCGGAGGTCGTGGAGACCCAGTACTTC | - | TRBJ2-5 | TRBV28 | -
CASSVDTSGSNEQFF | TGTGCCAGCAGCGTAGATACTAGCGGGAGTAATGAGCAGTTCTTC | - | TRBJ2-1 | TRBV9 | TRBD2
CASSPRDGIFYEQYF | TGTGCCAGCTCACCACGGGACGGGATTTTCTACGAGCAGTACTTC | - | TRBJ2-7 | TRBV18 | -
CASSLGREGRNEQFF | TGTGCCAGCAGCTTAGGGCGGGAGGGCCGTAATGAGCAGTTCTTC | many | TRBJ2-1 | TRBV7-8 | TRBD2
CASSVSGGRSYEQYF | TGTGCCAGCAGCGTCTCGGGCGGGAGATCCTACGAGCAGTACTTC | few | TRBJ2-7 | TRBV5-4 | TRBD2
CASRGSGNYEQFF | TGCGCCAGCAGAGGTAGCGGGAACTACGAGCAGTTCTTC | - | TRBJ2-1 | TRBV5-1 | TRBD2
CASSKTGLGGGELFF | TGTGCCAGCAGTAAGACGGGACTAGGGGGCGGGGAGCTGTTTTTT | many | TRBJ2-2 | TRBV5-5 | TRBD2
CASSPPFGGGNEQYF | TGTGCCAGCTCACCCCCTTTTGGCGGCGGGAACGAGCAGTACTTC | many | TRBJ2-7 | TRBV18 | -
CASSYGVGALRPLHF | TGTGCCAGCAGTTACGGCGTCGGAGCCTTAAGGCCCCTCCACTTT | many | TRBJ1-6 | TRBV6-2/TRBV6-3 | -
CASRLSGGGNYSYTF | TGTGCCAGCAGGCTATCAGGGGGCGGTAACTATAGCTACACCTTC | - | TRBJ1-2 | TRBV6-1 | TRBD1
CASSLASQFYEQYF | TGTGCCAGCAGCTTAGCGTCACAGTTCTACGAGCAGTACTTC | few | TRBJ2-7 | TRBV7-9 | -
CASRGLLSSYNEQFF | TGTGCCAGCAGAGGACTGTTGAGCTCCTACAATGAGCAGTTCTTC | many | TRBJ2-1 | TRBV27 | -
CATYRGQNTGELFF | TGTGCCACTTACAGGGGTCAGAACACCGGGGAGCTGTTTTTT | - | TRBJ2-2 | TRBV28 | TRBD1